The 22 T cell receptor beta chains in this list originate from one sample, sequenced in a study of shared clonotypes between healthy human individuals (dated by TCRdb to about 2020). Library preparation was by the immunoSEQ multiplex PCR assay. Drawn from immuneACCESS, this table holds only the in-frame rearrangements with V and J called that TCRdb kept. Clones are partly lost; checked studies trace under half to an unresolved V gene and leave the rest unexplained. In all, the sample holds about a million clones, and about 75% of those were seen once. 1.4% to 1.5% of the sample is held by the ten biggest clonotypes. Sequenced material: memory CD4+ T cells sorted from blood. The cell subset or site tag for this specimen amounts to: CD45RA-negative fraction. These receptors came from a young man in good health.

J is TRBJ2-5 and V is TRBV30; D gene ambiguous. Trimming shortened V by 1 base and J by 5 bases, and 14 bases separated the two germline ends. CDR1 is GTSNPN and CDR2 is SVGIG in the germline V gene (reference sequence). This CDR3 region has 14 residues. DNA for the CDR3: TGTGCCTGGAGTGGGGGTGTTATAGGGGAGACCCAGTACTTC. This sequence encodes CAWSGGVIGETQYF.

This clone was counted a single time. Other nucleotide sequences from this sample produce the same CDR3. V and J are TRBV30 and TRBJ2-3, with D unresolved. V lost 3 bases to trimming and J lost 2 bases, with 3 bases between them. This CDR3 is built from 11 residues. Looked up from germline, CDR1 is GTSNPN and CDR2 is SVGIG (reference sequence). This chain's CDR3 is CAWSDTDTQYF. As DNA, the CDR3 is TGTGCCTGGAGCGACACAGATACGCAGTATTTT.

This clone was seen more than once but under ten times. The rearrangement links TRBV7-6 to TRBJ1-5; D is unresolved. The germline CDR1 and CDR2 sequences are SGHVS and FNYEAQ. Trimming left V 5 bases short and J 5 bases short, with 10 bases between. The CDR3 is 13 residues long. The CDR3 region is CASSLGVYQPQHF. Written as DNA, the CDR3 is TGTGCCAGCAGCCTCGGGGTCTATCAGCCCCAGCATTTT.

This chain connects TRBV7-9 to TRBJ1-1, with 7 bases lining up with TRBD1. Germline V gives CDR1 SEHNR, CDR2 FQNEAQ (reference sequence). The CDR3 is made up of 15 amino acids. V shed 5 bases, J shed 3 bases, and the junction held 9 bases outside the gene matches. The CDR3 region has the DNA TGTGCCAGCAGCGCTCTCCGGGACAGAGACACTGAAGCTTTCTTT. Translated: CASSALRDRDTEAFF.

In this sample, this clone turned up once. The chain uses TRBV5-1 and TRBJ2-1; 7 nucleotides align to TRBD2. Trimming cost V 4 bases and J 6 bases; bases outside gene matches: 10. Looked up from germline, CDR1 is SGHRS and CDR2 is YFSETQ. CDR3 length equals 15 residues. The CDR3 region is CASSRGPGGGNEQFF. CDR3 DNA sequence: TGCGCCAGCAGCCGCGGTCCGGGAGGTGGCAATGAGCAGTTCTTC.

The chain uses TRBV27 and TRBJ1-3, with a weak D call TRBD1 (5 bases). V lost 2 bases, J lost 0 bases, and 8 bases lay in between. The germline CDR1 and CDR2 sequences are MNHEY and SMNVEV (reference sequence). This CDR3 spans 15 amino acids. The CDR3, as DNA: TGTGCCAGCAGTTTAGGGGCCTTCTCTGGAAACACCATATATTTT. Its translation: CASSLGAFSGNTIYF.

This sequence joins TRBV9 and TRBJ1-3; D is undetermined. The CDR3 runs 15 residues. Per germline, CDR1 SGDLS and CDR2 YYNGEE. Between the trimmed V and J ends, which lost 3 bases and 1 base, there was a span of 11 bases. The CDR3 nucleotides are TGTGCCAGCAGCGACGAGGTGATTTCTGGAAACACCATATATTTT. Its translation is CASSDEVISGNTIYF. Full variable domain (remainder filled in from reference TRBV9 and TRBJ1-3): DSGVTQTPKHLITATGQRVTLRCSPRSGDLSVYWYQQSLDQGLQFLIQYYNGEERAKGNILERFSAQQFPDLHSELNLSSLELGDSALYFCASSDEVISGNTIYFGEGSWLTVV.

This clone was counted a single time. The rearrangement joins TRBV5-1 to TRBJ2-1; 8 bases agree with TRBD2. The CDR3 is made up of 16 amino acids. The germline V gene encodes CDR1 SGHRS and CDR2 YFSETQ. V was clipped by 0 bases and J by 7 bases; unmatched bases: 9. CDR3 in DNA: TGCGCCAGCAGCTTGGCCGGCGGGGGGATTGGGAATGAGCAGTTCTTC. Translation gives CASSLAGGGIGNEQFF. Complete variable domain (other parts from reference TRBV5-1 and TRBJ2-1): KAGVTQTPRYLIKTRGQQVTLSCSPISGHRSVSWYQQTPGQGLQFLFEYFSETQRNKGNFPGRFSGRQFSNSRSEMNVSTLELGDSALYLCASSLAGGGIGNEQFFGPGTRLTVL.

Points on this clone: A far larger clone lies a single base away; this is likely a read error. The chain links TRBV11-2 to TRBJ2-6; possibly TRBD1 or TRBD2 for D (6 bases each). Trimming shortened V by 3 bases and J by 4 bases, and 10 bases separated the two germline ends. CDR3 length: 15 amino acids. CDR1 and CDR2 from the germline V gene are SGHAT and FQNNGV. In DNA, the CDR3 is TGTGCCAGCAGCTTGGGGGGCGCCGGGGCCAACGTCCTGACTTTC. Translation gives CASSLGGAGANVLTF.

In DNA form, the CDR3 reads TGTGCCAGCAGTGATTTCGCAGGAACGCAGTATTTT. Translating it yields CASSDFAGTQYF. V and J are TRBV2 and TRBJ2-3; the D is unclear. Trimming cost V 3 bases and J 9 bases, with 10 bases left between them. The CDR3 runs to 12 residues. Germline CDR1 is SNHLY and CDR2 is FYNNEI.

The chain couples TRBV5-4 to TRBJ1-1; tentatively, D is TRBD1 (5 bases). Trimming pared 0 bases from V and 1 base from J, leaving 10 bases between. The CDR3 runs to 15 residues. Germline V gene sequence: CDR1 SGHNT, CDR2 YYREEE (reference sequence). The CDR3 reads CASSLGGAANTEAFF. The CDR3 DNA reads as TGTGCCAGCAGCTTGGGCGGGGCGGCGAACACTGAAGCTTTCTTT.

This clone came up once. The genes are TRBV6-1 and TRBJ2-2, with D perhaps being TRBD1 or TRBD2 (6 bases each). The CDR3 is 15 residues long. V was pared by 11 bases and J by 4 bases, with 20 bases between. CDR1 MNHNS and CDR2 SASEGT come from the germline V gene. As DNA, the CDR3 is TGTGCCCACTTGAGGGGGGCAATGGGCACCGGGGAGCTGTTTTTT. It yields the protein CAHLRGAMGTGELFF.

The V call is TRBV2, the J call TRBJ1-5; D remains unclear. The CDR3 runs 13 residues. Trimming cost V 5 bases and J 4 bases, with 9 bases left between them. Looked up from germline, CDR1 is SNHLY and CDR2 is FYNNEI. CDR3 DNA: TGTGCCAGCAGTTGGACCGAGAATCAGCCCCAGCATTTT. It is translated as CASSWTENQPQHF.

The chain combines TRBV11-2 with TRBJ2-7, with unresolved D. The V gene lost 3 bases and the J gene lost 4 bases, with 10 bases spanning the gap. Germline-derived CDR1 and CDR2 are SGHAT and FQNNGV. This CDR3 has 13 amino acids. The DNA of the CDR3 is TGTGCCAGCAGCTTGGCCGACGGTTACGAGCAGTACTTC. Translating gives CASSLADGYEQYF. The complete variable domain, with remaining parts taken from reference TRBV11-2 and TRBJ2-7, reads EAGVAQSPRYKIIEKRQSVAFWCNPISGHATLYWYQQILGQGPKLLIQFQNNGVVDDSQLPKDRFSAERLKGVDSTLKIQPAKLEDSAVYLCASSLADGYEQYFGPGTRLTVT.

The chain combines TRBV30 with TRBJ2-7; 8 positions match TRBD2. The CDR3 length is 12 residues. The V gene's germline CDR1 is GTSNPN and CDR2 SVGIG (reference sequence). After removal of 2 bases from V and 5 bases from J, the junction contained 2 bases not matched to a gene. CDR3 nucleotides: TGTGCCTGGAGTCTGCGGGGGGACGAGCAGTACTTC. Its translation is CAWSLRGDEQYF.

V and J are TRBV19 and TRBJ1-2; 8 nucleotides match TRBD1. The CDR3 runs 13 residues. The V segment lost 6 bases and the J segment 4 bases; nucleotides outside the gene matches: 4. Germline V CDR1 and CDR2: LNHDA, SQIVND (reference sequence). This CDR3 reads CASREQGAYGYTF. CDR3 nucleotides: TGTGCCAGTAGAGAGCAGGGGGCCTATGGCTACACCTTC.

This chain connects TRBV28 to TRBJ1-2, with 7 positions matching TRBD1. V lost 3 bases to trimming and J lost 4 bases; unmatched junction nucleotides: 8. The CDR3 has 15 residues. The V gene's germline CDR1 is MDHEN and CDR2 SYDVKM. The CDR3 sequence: CASSFPRGIGYGYTF. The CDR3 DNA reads TGTGCCAGCAGTTTTCCCAGGGGGATAGGCTATGGCTACACCTTC.

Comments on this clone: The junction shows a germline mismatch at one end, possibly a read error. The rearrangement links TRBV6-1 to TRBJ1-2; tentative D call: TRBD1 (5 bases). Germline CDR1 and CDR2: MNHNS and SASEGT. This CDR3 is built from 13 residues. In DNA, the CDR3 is TGTGCCGGCAGTGAAGTGGACACCTATGGCTACACCTTC. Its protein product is CAGSEVDTYGYTF.

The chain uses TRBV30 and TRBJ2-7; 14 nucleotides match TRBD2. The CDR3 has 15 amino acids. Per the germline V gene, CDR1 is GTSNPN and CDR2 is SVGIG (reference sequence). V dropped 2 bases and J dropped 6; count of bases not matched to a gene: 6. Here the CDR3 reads CAWSLGTSGSIEQYF. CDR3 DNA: TGTGCCTGGAGTCTTGGGACTAGCGGGAGTATCGAGCAGTACTTC.

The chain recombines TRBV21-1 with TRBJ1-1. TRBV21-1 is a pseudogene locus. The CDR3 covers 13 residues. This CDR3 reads CASRKGGYTEAFF. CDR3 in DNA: TGTGCCAGCAGGAAAGGCGGATACACTGAAGCTTTCTTT.

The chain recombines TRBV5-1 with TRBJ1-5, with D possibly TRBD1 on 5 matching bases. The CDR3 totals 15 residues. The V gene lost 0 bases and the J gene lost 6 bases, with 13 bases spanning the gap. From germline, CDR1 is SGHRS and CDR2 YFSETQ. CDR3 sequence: CASSLAGGLSQPQHF. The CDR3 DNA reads TGCGCCAGCAGCTTGGCGGGGGGACTTTCTCAGCCCCAGCATTTT.

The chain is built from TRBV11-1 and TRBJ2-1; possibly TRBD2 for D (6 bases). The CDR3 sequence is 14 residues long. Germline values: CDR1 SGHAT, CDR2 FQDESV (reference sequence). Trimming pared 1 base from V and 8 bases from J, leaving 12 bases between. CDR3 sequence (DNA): TGTGCCAGCAGCTTAGTACTAGCCGGTCATGAGCAGTTCTTC. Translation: CASSLVLAGHEQFF.